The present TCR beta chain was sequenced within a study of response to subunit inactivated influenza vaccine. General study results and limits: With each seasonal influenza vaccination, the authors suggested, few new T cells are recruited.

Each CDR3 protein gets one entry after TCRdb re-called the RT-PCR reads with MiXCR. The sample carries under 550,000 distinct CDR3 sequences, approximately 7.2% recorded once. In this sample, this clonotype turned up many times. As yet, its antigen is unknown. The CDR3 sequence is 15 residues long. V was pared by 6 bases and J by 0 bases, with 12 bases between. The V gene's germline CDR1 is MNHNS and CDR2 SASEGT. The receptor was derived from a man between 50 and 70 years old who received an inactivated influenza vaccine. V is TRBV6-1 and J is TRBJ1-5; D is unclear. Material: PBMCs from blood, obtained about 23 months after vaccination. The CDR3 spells CASSSDPYSNQPQHF. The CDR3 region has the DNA TGTGCCAGCAGCTCGGACCCATATAGCAATCAGCCCCAGCATTTT.